This TCR beta chain is from a study of shared T cell receptors in the human thymus. Profiled with immunoSEQ multiplex PCR; TCRdb holds only in-frame clones, not every one. The sample yields hundreds of thousands of clones, about 84% seen once. The CDR3 runs to 14 residues. Germline V CDR1 and CDR2: MRHNA, SNTAGT. Trimming removed 5 bases from V and 4 bases from J, with 14 bases in between. The same sample was also used in a study of human thymus T cells. That report notes: Healthy Finnish infants undergoing corrective surgery for congenital heart defects were used as donors.

The TCR was taken from a boy less than two years old with a congenital heart defect. The chain is built from TRBV6-4 and TRBJ1-1; TRBD1 is a possible D gene (6 bases). The sample consisted of thymocytes. As DNA, the CDR3 is TGTGCCAGCAGTACAGTCTGGGGGCTCACTGAAGCTTTCTTT. It codes for CASSTVWGLTEAFF.